The 13 T cell receptor beta chains given below trace back to one sample, sequenced in a study of human T cells and chemical hapten exposure (dated by TCRdb to about 2021). Receptor libraries were prepared by RACE. Sequenced using a NextSeq 500. TCRdb's own reprocessing of the public reads used fastp at Q25 and MiXCR and kept productive beta chains. Here each entry gathers all rows of one CDR3 protein and keeps the most common genes and DNA. For this sample the table gives under 300,000 distinct CDR3 sequences, of which about 9.4% were detected only once. Roughly 2.5% of the sample goes to the ten largest clones. This specimen's time point label, interpreted: pre-sensitization, week 0. The sample's treatment or condition label is to be understood as: therapeutic diphenylcyclopropenone sensitization with weekly scalp DPC. Sequences were derived from whole blood, sampled in connection with sensitization to the hapten diphenylcyclopropenone (DPC). The receptors stem from a woman between 40 and 50 years old with alopecia areata. Some clones in this sample may be carry-over from other donors' samples.

Only a few counts were recorded for this clonotype. The V gene is TRBV9, the J gene TRBJ2-1; a weak D match, TRBD1 (6 bases). This CDR3 is built from 14 residues. Trimming shortened V by 1 base and J by 7 bases, and 12 bases separated the two germline ends. Germline V CDR1 and CDR2: SGDLS, YYNGEE. The CDR3 here is CASSVQGWSNEQFF. CDR3 nucleotide sequence: TGTGCCAGCAGCGTACAGGGGTGGAGTAATGAGCAGTTCTTC.

This clonotype occurred a few times. This chain joins TRBV4-1 and TRBJ2-1; perhaps TRBD2 as D (7 bases). CDR3 length equals 17 residues. V gave up 4 bases and J gave up 5 bases, with 21 bases separating them. Germline CDR1 MGHRA, CDR2 YSYEKL. CDR3 sequence (DNA): TGCGCCAGCAGCCGGGAGGGTTCGGGGGGCCAGCACAATGAGCAGTTCTTC. Its translation is CASSREGSGGQHNEQFF.

This chain links TRBV24-1 with TRBJ1-3; 9 bases are a match to TRBD1. This CDR3 comprises 17 residues. From germline, CDR1 is KGHDR and CDR2 SFDVKD. V shed 3 bases and J 3 bases; nucleotides not matched to a gene: 8. The CDR3 protein is CATSDAQGQGGGNTIYF. The CDR3 nucleotides read TGTGCCACCAGTGATGCTCAGGGACAGGGTGGTGGAAACACCATATATTTT.

This clonotype appeared a few times. The chain joins TRBV11-2 to TRBJ2-3; D uncertain. The CDR3 is made up of 15 amino acids. V dropped 3 bases and J dropped 3 bases, with 13 bases sitting between them. Looked up from germline, CDR1 is SGHAT and CDR2 is FQNNGV. CDR3: CASSLPTSLTDTQYF. In DNA form, the CDR3 reads TGTGCCAGCAGCTTGCCAACCTCCCTGACAGATACGCAGTATTTT.

This clonotype showed up many times. The CDR3 nucleotides read TGTGCCAGCAGCTCTGGACAGGGGGCCTACACCTTC. This codes for CASSSGQGAYTF. The rearrangement joins TRBV7-3 to TRBJ1-2, with 11 nucleotides matching TRBD1. With 4 bases clipped from V and 10 bases from J, the junction kept 2 bases outside the gene matches. The CDR3 runs to 12 residues. Germline values: CDR1 SGHTA, CDR2 FQGTGA. The complete variable domain, with remaining parts taken from reference TRBV7-3 and TRBJ1-2, reads GAGVSQTPSNKVTEKGKYVELRCDPISGHTALYWYRQSLGQGPEFLIYFQGTGAADDSGLPNDRFFAVRPEGSVSTLKIQRTERGDSAVYLCASSSGQGAYTFGSGTRLTVV.

This chain joins TRBV9 and TRBJ2-7; D remains unclear. V was shortened by 2 bases and J by 0 bases, with 12 bases between the two germline ends. Germline CDR1 SGDLS, CDR2 YYNGEE. The CDR3 is 15 residues long. CDR3 loop: CASSVAGDLSYEQYF. The CDR3 coding sequence is TGTGCCAGCAGCGTTGCCGGAGACCTCTCCTACGAGCAGTACTTC. Complete variable domain (other parts from reference TRBV9 and TRBJ2-7): DSGVTQTPKHLITATGQRVTLRCSPRSGDLSVYWYQQSLDQGLQFLIQYYNGEERAKGNILERFSAQQFPDLHSELNLSSLELGDSALYFCASSVAGDLSYEQYFGPGTRLTVT.

The gene calls are TRBV30 and TRBJ2-7; 13 nucleotides line up with TRBD2. The CDR3 sequence is 13 residues long. Trimming took 5 bases from V and 5 from J; bases not matched to a gene: 3. Germline assignment: CDR1 GTSNPN and CDR2 SVGIG (reference sequence). The CDR3 region is CAWRLAGGHEQYF. In nucleotides, the CDR3 is TGTGCCTGGCGACTAGCGGGAGGCCACGAGCAGTACTTC.

This clonotype has at least ten counts. The chain links TRBV12-3 or TRBV12-4 to TRBJ1-4; no reliable D call. The V end lost 3 bases, the J end lost 7 bases, and 12 bases lay between the germline ends. This CDR3 contains 14 residues. The DNA for the CDR3 is TGTGCCAGCAGTTTTACGGCTTCGGCTGAAAAACTGTTTTTT. The encoded protein is CASSFTASAEKLFF.

This clonotype was seen many times. V is TRBV5-6 and J is TRBJ1-2, with D tentatively TRBD1 (5 bases). Trimming removed 0 bases at V and 3 bases at J, with 9 bases between. Germline assignment: CDR1 SGHDT and CDR2 YYEEEE. The CDR3 is 14 residues long. The CDR3 DNA is TGTGCCAGCAGCTTGGCAGGACATTACTATGGCTACACCTTC. This codes for CASSLAGHYYGYTF. The variable domain in full, completed from reference TRBV5-6 and TRBJ1-2, reads DAGVTQSPTHLIKTRGQQVTLRCSPKSGHDTVSWYQQALGQGPQFIFQYYEEEERQRGNFPDRFSGHQFPNYSSELNVNALLLGDSALYLCASSLAGHYYGYTFGSGTRLTVV.

This clonotype was observed a few times. The rearrangement uses TRBV2 and TRBJ1-4, with unresolved D. Looked up from germline, CDR1 is SNHLY and CDR2 is FYNNEI. The CDR3 length is 16 residues. The V gene lost 2 bases and the J gene lost 0 bases, with 10 bases spanning the gap. In DNA, the CDR3 is TGTGCCAGCAGTGAAAGGCCCGTTGCAACTAATGAAAAACTGTTTTTT. Translating gives CASSERPVATNEKLFF.

This clonotype was observed a few times. The V and J genes are TRBV7-2 and TRBJ2-6, with D uncertain. The CDR3 runs 15 residues. Trimming shortened V by 1 base and J by 1 base, and 5 bases separated the two germline ends. Per germline, CDR1 SGHTA and CDR2 FQGNSA. The CDR3 protein is CASSLVQSGANVLTF. In DNA form, the CDR3 reads TGTGCCAGCAGCTTAGTCCAATCTGGGGCCAACGTCCTGACTTTC.

This clonotype was counted many times. The rearrangement joins TRBV27 to TRBJ1-5; no clear D gene. The CDR3 is 16 residues long. CDR1 is MNHEY and CDR2 is SMNVEV in the germline V gene (reference sequence). The ends were cut back, 0 bases at V and 1 base at J, with 10 bases in the middle. CDR3 sequence: CASSLSGSMSNQPQHF. The DNA for the CDR3 is TGTGCCAGCAGTTTATCGGGGAGTATGAGCAATCAGCCCCAGCATTTT.

A few counts support this clonotype. The V and J genes are TRBV20-1 and TRBJ2-7; 7 bases agree with TRBD2. Germline CDR1 DFQATT, CDR2 SNEGSKA (reference sequence). The CDR3 covers 13 residues. The V gene end was trimmed by 6 bases and the J gene end by 0 bases; junction bases not matched to a gene: 5. The CDR3 protein is CSATSVSSYEQYF. The DNA of the CDR3 is TGCAGTGCAACTAGCGTAAGCTCCTACGAGCAGTACTTC.